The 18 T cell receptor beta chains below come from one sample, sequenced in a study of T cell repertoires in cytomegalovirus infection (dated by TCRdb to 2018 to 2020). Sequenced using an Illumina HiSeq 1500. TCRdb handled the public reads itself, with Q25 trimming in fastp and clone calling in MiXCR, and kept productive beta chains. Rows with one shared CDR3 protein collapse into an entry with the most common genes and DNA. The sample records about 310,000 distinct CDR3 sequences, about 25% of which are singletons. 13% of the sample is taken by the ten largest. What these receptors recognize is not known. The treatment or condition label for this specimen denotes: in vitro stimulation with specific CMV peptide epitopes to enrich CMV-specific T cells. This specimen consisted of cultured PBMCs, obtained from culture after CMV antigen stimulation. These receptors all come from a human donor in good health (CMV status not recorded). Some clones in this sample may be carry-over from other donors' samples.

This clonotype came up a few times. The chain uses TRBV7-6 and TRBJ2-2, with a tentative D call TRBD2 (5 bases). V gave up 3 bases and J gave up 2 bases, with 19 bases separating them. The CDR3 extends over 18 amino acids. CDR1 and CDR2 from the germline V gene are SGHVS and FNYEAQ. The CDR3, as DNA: TGTGCCAGCAGCTTCCTCCCCCCCGGTAGCGCCAACACCGGGGAGCTGTTTTTT. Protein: CASSFLPPGSANTGELFF. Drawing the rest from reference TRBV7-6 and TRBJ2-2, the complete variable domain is GAGVSQSPRYKVTKRGQDVALRCDPISGHVSLYWYRQALGQGPEFLTYFNYEAQQDKSGLPNDRFSAERPEGSISTLTIQRTEQRDSAMYRCASSFLPPGSANTGELFFGEGSRLTVL.

The CDR3 reads CASSQLGSSSYNEQFF. The CDR3, as DNA: TGTGCCAGCAGCCAATTGGGGTCCAGCTCCTACAATGAGCAGTTCTTC. V gene TRBV14 combines with J gene TRBJ2-1; no firm D call. CDR1 SGHDN and CDR2 FVKESK come from the germline V gene. The V end lost 2 bases, the J end lost 0 bases, and 11 bases lay between the germline ends. CDR3 length: 16 amino acids.

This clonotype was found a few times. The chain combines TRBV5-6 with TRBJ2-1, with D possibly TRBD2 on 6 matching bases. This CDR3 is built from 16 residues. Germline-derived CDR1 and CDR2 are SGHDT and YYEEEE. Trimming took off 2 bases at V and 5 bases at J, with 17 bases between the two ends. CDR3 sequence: CASSFVGRGTHNEQFF. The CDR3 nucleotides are TGTGCCAGCAGCTTCGTCGGGCGGGGAACCCACAATGAGCAGTTCTTC.

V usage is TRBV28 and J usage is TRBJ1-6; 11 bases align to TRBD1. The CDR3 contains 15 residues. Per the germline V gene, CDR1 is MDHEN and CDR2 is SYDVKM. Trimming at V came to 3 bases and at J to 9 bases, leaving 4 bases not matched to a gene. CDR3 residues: CASSLGGQGVSPLHF. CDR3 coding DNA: TGTGCCAGCAGTTTGGGGGGACAGGGGGTTTCACCCCTCCACTTT. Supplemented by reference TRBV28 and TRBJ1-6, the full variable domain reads DVKVTQSSRYLVKRTGEKVFLECVQDMDHENMFWYRQDPGLGLRLIYFSYDVKMKEKGDIPEGYSVSREKKERFSLILESASTNQTSMYLCASSLGGQGVSPLHFGNGTRLTVT.

CDR3 in amino acids: CASSPSIGNGVTEAFF. The CDR3 nucleotides are TGTGCCAGCAGCCCATCCATAGGAAATGGGGTCACTGAAGCTTTCTTT. The V and J genes are TRBV6-5 and TRBJ1-1; D remains ambiguous. The CDR3 loop spans 16 amino acids. Trimming cost V 6 bases and J 4 bases, with 21 bases left between them. CDR1 is MNHEY and CDR2 is SVGAGI in the germline V gene.

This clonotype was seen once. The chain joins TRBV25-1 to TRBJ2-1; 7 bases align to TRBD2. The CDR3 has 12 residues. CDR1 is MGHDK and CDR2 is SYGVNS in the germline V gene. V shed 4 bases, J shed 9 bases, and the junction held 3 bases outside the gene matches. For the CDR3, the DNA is TGTGCCAGCAGTGGGACTAGGGTTGAGCAGTTCTTC. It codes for CASSGTRVEQFF.

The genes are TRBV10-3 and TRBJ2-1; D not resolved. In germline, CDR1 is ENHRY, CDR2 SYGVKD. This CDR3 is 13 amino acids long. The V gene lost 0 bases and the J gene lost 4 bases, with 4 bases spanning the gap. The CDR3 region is CAISESRYNEQFF. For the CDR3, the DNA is TGTGCCATCAGTGAGTCCCGGTACAATGAGCAGTTCTTC.

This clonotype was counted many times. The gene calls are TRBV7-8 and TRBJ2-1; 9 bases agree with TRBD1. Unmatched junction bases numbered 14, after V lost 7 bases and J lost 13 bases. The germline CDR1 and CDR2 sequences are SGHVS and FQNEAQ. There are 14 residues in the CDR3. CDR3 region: CASTLGDRVVGQFF. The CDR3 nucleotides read TGTGCCAGCACCCTTGGGGACAGGGTGGTTGGACAGTTCTTC.

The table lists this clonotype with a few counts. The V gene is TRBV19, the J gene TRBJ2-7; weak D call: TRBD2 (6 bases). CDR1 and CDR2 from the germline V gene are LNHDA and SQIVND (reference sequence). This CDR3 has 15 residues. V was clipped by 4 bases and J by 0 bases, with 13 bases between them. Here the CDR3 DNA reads TGTGCCAGTAGTAGAAGCGGAGGGGACTCCTACGAGCAGTACTTC. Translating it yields CASSRSGGDSYEQYF. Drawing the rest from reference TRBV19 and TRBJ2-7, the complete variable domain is DGGITQSPKYLFRKEGQNVTLSCEQNLNHDAMYWYRQDPGQGLRLIYYSQIVNDFQKGDIAEGYSVSREKKESFPLTVTSAQKNPTAFYLCASSRSGGDSYEQYFGPGTRLTVT.

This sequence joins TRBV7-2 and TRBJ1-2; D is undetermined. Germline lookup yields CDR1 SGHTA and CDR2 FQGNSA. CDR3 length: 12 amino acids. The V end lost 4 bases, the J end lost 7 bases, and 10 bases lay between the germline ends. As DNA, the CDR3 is TGTGCCAGCAGCTCGACGAGACGTGGCTACACCTTC. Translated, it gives CASSSTRRGYTF.

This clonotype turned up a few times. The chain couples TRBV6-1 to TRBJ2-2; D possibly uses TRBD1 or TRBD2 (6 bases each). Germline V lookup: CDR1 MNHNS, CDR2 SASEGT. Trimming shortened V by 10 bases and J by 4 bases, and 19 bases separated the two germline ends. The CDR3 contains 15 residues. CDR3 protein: CAIPLGGLATGELFF. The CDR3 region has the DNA TGTGCCATCCCCCTGGGGGGCCTGGCCACCGGGGAGCTGTTTTTT.

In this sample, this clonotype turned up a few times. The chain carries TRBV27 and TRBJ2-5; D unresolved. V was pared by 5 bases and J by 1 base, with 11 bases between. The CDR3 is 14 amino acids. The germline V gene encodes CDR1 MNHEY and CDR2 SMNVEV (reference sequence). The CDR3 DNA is TGTGCCAGCAGTCCACTCACCCGCCAAGAGACCCAGTACTTC. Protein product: CASSPLTRQETQYF.

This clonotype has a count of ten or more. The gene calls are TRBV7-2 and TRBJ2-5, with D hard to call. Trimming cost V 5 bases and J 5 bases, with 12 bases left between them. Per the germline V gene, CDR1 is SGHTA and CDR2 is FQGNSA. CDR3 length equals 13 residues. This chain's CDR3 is CASSSASWETQYF. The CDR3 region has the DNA TGTGCCAGCAGCAGTGCCAGCTGGGAGACCCAGTACTTC.

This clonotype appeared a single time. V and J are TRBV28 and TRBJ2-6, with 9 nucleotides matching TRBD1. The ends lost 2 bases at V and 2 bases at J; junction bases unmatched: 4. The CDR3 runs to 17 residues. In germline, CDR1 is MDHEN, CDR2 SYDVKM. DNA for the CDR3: TGTGCCAGCAGTTTAGTCACAGGGGGCGCTGGGGCCAACGTCCTGACTTTC. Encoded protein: CASSLVTGGAGANVLTF.

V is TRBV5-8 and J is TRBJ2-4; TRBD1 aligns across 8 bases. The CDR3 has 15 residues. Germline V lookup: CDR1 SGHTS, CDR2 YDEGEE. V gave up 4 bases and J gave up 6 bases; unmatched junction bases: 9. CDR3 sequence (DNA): TGTGCCAGCAGCCCATGGACAGGGAATGGAAACATTCAGTACTTC. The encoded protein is CASSPWTGNGNIQYF.

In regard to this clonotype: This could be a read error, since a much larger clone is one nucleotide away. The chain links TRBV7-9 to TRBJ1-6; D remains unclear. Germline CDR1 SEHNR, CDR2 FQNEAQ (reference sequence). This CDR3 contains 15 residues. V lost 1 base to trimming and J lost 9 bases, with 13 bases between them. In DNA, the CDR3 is TGTGCCAGCAGCTTAGTTTGGGGAACGGGTTCACCCCTCCACTTT. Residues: CASSLVWGTGSPLHF.

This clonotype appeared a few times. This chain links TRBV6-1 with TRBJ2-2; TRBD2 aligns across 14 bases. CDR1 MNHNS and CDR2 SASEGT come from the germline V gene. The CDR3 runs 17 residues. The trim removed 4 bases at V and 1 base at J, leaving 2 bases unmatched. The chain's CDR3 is CASSGGLAGGNTGELFF. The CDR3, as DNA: TGTGCCAGCAGTGGCGGACTAGCGGGAGGGAACACCGGGGAGCTGTTTTTT.

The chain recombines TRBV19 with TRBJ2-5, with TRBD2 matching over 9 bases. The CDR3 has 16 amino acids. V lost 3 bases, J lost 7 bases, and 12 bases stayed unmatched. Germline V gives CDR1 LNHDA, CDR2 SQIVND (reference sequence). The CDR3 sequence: CASSMGSGRDYGTQYF. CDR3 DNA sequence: TGTGCCAGTAGTATGGGTAGCGGGAGAGATTACGGGACCCAGTACTTC.